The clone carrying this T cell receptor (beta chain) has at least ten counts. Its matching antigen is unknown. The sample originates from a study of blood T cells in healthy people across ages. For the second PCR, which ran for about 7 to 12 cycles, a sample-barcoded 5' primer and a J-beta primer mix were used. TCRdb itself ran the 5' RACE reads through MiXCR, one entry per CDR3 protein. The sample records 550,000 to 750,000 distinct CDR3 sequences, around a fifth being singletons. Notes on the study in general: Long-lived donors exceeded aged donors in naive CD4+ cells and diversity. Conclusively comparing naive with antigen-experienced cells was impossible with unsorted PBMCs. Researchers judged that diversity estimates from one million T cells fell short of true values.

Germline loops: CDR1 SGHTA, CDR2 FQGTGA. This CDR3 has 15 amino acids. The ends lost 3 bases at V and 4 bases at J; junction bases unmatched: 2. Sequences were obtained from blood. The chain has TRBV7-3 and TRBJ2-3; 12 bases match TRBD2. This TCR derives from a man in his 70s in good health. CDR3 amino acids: CASSLTSGRADTQYF. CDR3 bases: TGTGCCAGCAGCTTGACTAGCGGGAGAGCAGATACGCAGTATTTT.